The present T cell receptor (beta chain) was sequenced within a study of graft-versus-host responses after intestinal transplantation. Overall study: Recipients received multivisceral, liver-intestinal, or isolated intestinal transplants. Every transplant recipient was induced with anti-thymocyte globulin, then maintained on tacrolimus and steroids for around 3 years.

Generated by immunoSEQ multiplex PCR, the TCRdb table keeps only in-frame clones and is missing some. The table shows roughly 38,000 clones, with 85% to 95% occurring only once. This CDR3 is built from 13 residues. Per the germline V gene, CDR1 is KGHSH and CDR2 is LQKENI. Trimming pared 6 bases from V and 5 bases from J, leaving 12 bases between. Study-wide results and limits: GvH clones turned up in recipient marrow; some had shown up first in ileum or blood.

Of note for this clone: What it binds is unknown.

This chain uses TRBV18 with TRBJ2-3, with D tentatively TRBD2 (5 bases). The origin of this receptor is a human donor who was the organ donor for an intestinal transplant. The source was unstimulated CD8+ T cells sorted from spleen or lymph node cells, collected before transplant. For the CDR3, the DNA is TGTGCCAGCTCCCCCAGACTATTAGATACGCAGTATTTT. As protein: CASSPRLLDTQYF.